This T cell receptor (beta chain) was found in a study of regulatory T cells in long-lasting Graves disease. Described time point: newly diagnosed GD, antithyroid drugs for less than 3 months. With RNA extracted from PBMCs as input, the TCR library was made. Investigators prepared the TCR beta libraries by applying iRepertoire HTBI primers and Arm-PCR of CDR3 regions. TCRdb called the multiplex PCR reads again in MiXCR, with one record for every CDR3 protein. Here the sample spans some 600,000 distinct CDR3 sequences, about 16% being singletons. This clonotype was observed many times. V was shortened by 4 bases and J by 4 bases, with 11 bases between the two germline ends. The CDR3 contains 13 residues. From germline, CDR1 is LGHDT and CDR2 YNNKEL (reference sequence). The data also belong to a second study, concerning T cells in Graves' hyperthyroidism and ophthalmopathy.

The sequenced sample was peripheral blood mononuclear cells (PBMCs), obtained at new diagnosis, from a patient treated with antithyroid drugs. This chain connects TRBV3-1 to TRBJ2-7; no reliable D call. This TCR was sampled from a man between 18 and 35 years old with Graves disease. The CDR3 nucleotides read TGTGCCAGCAGCCCCATACATAGATACGAGCAGTACTTC. It specifies CASSPIHRYEQYF.